A single sample is the source of the 7 T cell receptor beta chains below, sequenced in a study of beta chain features in type 1 diabetes. No cognate antigen is known for these TCRs. Study-wide points: Moderate but significant shortening of TCRB CDR3s was recorded in all four CD4+ subsets from Type 1 diabetes patients.

The investigators reverse transcribed all of the isolated RNA, so they sequenced expressed TCRB transcripts. Sequencing used immunoSEQ multiplex PCR; TCRdb keeps in-frame clones, though not all of them. The sample carries approximately 140,000 clones, 7.5% to 9.5% recorded once. The specimen sequenced was central memory CD4+ T cells from blood. These receptors all stem from a man aged 25-45 years with type 1 diabetes.

This clone turned up a few times. The chain combines TRBV7-2 with TRBJ1-2; D may be TRBD1 (6 bases). V was clipped by 2 bases and J by 4 bases, with 14 bases between them. Germline CDR1 and CDR2: SGHTA and FQGNSA. The CDR3 runs 15 residues. The DNA for the CDR3 is TGTGCCAGCAGCTTAACGCAGGGGTATGGCTATGGCTACACCTTC. Translation gives CASSLTQGYGYGYTF. Full variable domain (rest looked up from reference TRBV7-2 and TRBJ1-2): GAGVSQSPSNKVTEKGKDVELRCDPISGHTALYWYRQSLGQGLEFLIYFQGNSAPDKSGLPSDRFSAERTGGSVSTLTIQRTQQEDSAVYLCASSLTQGYGYGYTFGSGTRLTVV.

This clone was seen a few times. V gene TRBV4-2 combines with J gene TRBJ2-7; a possible D gene is TRBD1 (6 bases). The CDR3 is 15 residues long. V lost 0 bases to trimming and J lost 4 bases, with 13 bases between them. The germline V gene has CDR1 LGHNA and CDR2 YNFKEQ. The CDR3 nucleotides read TGTGCCAGCAGCCAAGATCCAGGGGTGGGATACGAGCAGTACTTC. This sequence encodes CASSQDPGVGYEQYF.

This clone was observed a handful of times. The chain employs TRBV18 and TRBJ1-5; tentative D call: TRBD1 (5 bases). Trimming took off 1 base at V and 3 bases at J, with 10 bases between the two ends. The V gene's germline CDR1 is KGHSH and CDR2 LQKENI. CDR3 size: 15 residues. DNA for the CDR3: TGTGCCAGCTCACCACTTTCAGGGTACAATCAGCCCCAGCATTTT. Protein sequence: CASSPLSGYNQPQHF. Full variable domain (remainder filled in from reference TRBV18 and TRBJ1-5): NAGVMQNPRHLVRRRGQEARLRCSPMKGHSHVYWYRQLPEEGLKFMVYLQKENIIDESGMPKERFSAEFPKEGPSILRIQQVVRGDSAAYFCASSPLSGYNQPQHFGDGTRLSIL.

This clone was picked up a small number of times. The J gene is TRBJ2-7, the V gene TRBV15, with 10 bases identical to TRBD1. Germline trimming cut 3 bases from V and 5 bases from J; bases unmatched to any gene: 7. Per the germline V gene, CDR1 is LNHNV and CDR2 is YYDKDF (reference sequence). The CDR3 has 15 amino acids. The CDR3 DNA reads TGTGCCACCAGCAGCCCGGACAGGGGGATGGACGAGCAGTACTTC. Translating gives CATSSPDRGMDEQYF.

This rearrangement joins TRBV28 to TRBJ2-1, with D perhaps TRBD1 (5 bases). The CDR3 has 12 residues. V lost 7 bases and J lost 7, with 11 bases in between. From germline, CDR1 is MDHEN and CDR2 SYDVKM. CDR3 residues: CASTLRENEQFF. The CDR3 DNA follows: TGTGCCAGCACTCTCAGGGAAAATGAGCAGTTCTTC.

Only a few counts were recorded for this clone. V is TRBV4-2 and J is TRBJ2-5; D is ambiguous. The CDR3 contains 14 residues. Between the trimmed V and J ends, which lost 2 bases and 2 bases, there was a span of 9 bases. From germline, CDR1 is LGHNA and CDR2 YNFKEQ. The CDR3 here is CASSQPPLQETQYF. CDR3 nucleotide sequence: TGTGCCAGCAGCCAACCCCCCCTACAAGAGACCCAGTACTTC.

This clone was observed a few times. The chain links TRBV5-4 to TRBJ2-3, with 7 bases matching TRBD1. With 4 bases clipped from V and 4 bases from J, the junction kept 3 bases outside the gene matches. The CDR3 length is 13 residues. Germline V gives CDR1 SGHNT, CDR2 YYREEE (reference sequence). The CDR3 protein is CASSLRGPDTQYF. CDR3 coding DNA: TGTGCCAGCAGCCTTAGGGGGCCAGATACGCAGTATTTT.